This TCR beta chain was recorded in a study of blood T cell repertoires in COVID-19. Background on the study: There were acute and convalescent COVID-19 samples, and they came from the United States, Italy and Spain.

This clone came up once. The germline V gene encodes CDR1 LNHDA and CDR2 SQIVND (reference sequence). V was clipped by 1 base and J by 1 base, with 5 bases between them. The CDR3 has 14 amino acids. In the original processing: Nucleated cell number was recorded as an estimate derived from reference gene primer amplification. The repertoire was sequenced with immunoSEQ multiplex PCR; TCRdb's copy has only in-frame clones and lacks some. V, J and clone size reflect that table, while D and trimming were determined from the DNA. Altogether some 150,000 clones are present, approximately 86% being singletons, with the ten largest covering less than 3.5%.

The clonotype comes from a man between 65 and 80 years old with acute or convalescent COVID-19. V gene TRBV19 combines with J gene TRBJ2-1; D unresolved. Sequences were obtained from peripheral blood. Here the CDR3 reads CASSIAGSYNEQFF. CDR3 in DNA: TGTGCCAGTAGTATAGCCGGGTCCTACAATGAGCAGTTCTTC.